This T cell receptor (beta chain) was found in a study of response to subunit inactivated influenza vaccine (dated 2018 in TCRdb). For context, the study as a whole: Deep quantitative T cell receptor repertoire profiling was used in the study to track responses to a trivalent subunit inactivated influenza vaccine.

The CDR3 contains 14 residues, cysteine and phenylalanine counted. Only the CDR3 portion is preserved as DNA: 42 bases, with reading frame beginning at the first base. V and J are truncated by 2 bases and 7 bases respectively, leaving an intervening sequence of 14 bases. Reading the germline V gene gives CDR1 MNHEY and CDR2 SVGAGI. Study-level results and caveats: According to the authors, only a limited number of new T cells may be recruited by each seasonal influenza vaccination.

This specimen's time point label, per the study, means: 45 days after influenza vaccine administration. Library creation used RT-PCR. The sample was run on an Illumina HiSeq 2500. TCRdb reworked the public reads: Q25 trimming with fastp, MiXCR clone assembly, productive beta chains retained. Each record represents a unique CDR3 protein, reported with the most common genes and DNA among its rows. The sample profile shows about 480,000 distinct CDR3 sequences; approximately 11% of them were found once. 12% of the sample goes to the ten largest clones. This clonotype has a handful of counts. Its specific antigen is unknown. Qualities for individual bases were not recorded, and no much larger clone is one base off.

The sequence derives from a man over 45 who received an inactivated influenza vaccine. Donor details come from another sample of the same person, matched by shared clones. Specimen: PBMCs from blood, collected 35 to 45 days after vaccination. This sequence uses TRBV6-5 and TRBJ2-5; the D region possibly corresponds to TRBD2 (6 bases align). The bases are TGTGCCAGCAGTTACCAAACTAGCACCGGGACCCAGTACTTC. This is translated as CASSYQTSTGTQYF.